Sequencing of this T cell receptor beta chain was carried out in a study of T cell changes during pregnancy in multiple sclerosis. V trimming: 6 bases; J trimming: 5 bases; junction bases outside the gene matches: 11. The V gene's germline CDR1 is SNHLY and CDR2 FYNNEI. The CDR3 consists of 16 residues. This table comes from immunoSEQ multiplex PCR, and its TCRdb copy is limited to in-frame clones, with some not included. The sample shows around 99,000 clones, about nine tenths of them seen only once. The sample in question was peripheral blood, obtained in the third trimester of pregnancy. The rearrangement joins TRBV2 to TRBJ2-5; 11 nucleotides line up with TRBD1. The source of this sequence is a female donor in good health, enrolled as a control in a pregnancy study. CDR3 sequence: CASSDGMGTGGETQYF. The CDR3 nucleotides read TGTGCCAGCAGCGACGGCATGGGGACAGGGGGGGAGACCCAGTACTTC.